This paragraph reports one T cell receptor beta chain. Using immunoSEQ multiplex PCR, the repertoire was profiled, and TCRdb retains in-frame clones only, with some absent. The sample carries tens of thousands of clones, about four fifths recorded once. These data originate in a study of blood T cell repertoires in COVID-19. The origin of this receptor is a woman aged 55-75 years with acute or convalescent COVID-19. The sequenced material came from peripheral blood.

The CDR3 reads CASSDGGREQYF. The CDR3 DNA sequence: TGTGCCAGCAGCGATGGGGGGAGGGAGCAGTACTTC. This chain joins TRBV3-1 (or the pseudogene TRBV3-2) and TRBJ2-7, with D tentatively TRBD2 (6 bases). Germline CDR1 LGHDT, CDR2 YNNKEL (reference sequence). V dropped 5 bases and J dropped 7 bases, with 12 bases sitting between them. The CDR3 is 12 amino acids.